The next 7 T cell receptor beta chains were all read from a single sample in a study of Ad26.COV2.S vaccination and SARS-CoV-2 variants. Assay used: immunoSEQ multiplex PCR; TCRdb lists only in-frame clones, some missing. The repertoire holds around 370,000 clones, about 90% seen once, with about 3.9% in the top ten. The sequencing here drew on peripheral blood, taken after recovery from COVID-19. The receptor set was obtained from a human donor who had recovered from COVID-19.

The chain recombines TRBV10-1 with TRBJ2-7, with TRBD1 matching over 8 bases. With 3 bases clipped from V and 2 bases from J, the junction kept 9 bases outside the gene matches. This CDR3 is built from 16 residues. CDR1 is WNHNN and CDR2 is SYGVQD in the germline V gene (reference sequence). This CDR3 reads CASSDTGKTGAYEQYF. As DNA, the CDR3 is TGCGCCAGCAGTGATACGGGGAAGACAGGGGCCTACGAGCAGTACTTC.

The chain carries TRBV19 and TRBJ1-2; D possibly corresponds to TRBD1 (5 bases). V lost 6 bases and J lost 8, with 22 bases in between. In germline, CDR1 is LNHDA, CDR2 SQIVND (reference sequence). The CDR3 length is 15 residues. CDR3 coding DNA: TGTGCCAGTAGAACTACGCTCGGGGCCTTGGGGGGCTACACCTTC. Protein product: CASRTTLGALGGYTF.

The chain is built from TRBV7-9 and TRBJ2-1, with 7 bases that match TRBD1. Germline V gene sequence: CDR1 SEHNR, CDR2 FQNEAQ (reference sequence). The V and J ends lost 4 bases and 1 base, in that order; junction bases with no gene match: 7. CDR3 length equals 16 residues. The CDR3 nucleotides are TGTGCCAGCAGCTCTCCGGACAGGCCATCCTACAATGAGCAGTTCTTC. It specifies CASSSPDRPSYNEQFF. Variable domain in full (rest from reference TRBV7-9 and TRBJ2-1): DTGVSQNPRHKITKRGQNVTFRCDPISEHNRLYWYRQTLGQGPEFLTYFQNEAQLEKSRLLSDRFSAERPKGSFSTLEIQRTEQGDSAMYLCASSSPDRPSYNEQFFGPGTRLTVL.

This chain connects TRBV7-9 to TRBJ1-2; TRBD1 agrees at 8 bases. Per the germline V gene, CDR1 is SEHNR and CDR2 is FQNEAQ (reference sequence). J lost 5 bases, V lost 5 bases, and 13 bases had no gene match. The CDR3 has 16 amino acids. The CDR3 protein is CASSRNEGQGAYGYTF. The CDR3 DNA is TGTGCCAGCAGCCGGAACGAAGGGCAGGGGGCTTATGGCTACACCTTC.

J is TRBJ1-5 and V is TRBV27, with unresolved D. Germline assignment: CDR1 MNHEY and CDR2 SMNVEV (reference sequence). This CDR3 comprises 12 residues. Deletions cut 7 bases from V and 7 bases from J, with 11 bases between. The CDR3 region is CASTLGEQPQHF. The CDR3 DNA is TGTGCCAGCACCTTAGGTGAACAGCCCCAGCATTTT.

V usage is TRBV10-3 and J usage is TRBJ1-1, with 7 bases that match TRBD1. Germline assignment: CDR1 ENHRY and CDR2 SYGVKD. The V gene end was trimmed by 6 bases and the J gene end by 3 bases; junction bases not matched to a gene: 7. This CDR3 has 14 residues. The CDR3 protein is CAISRQGGDTEAFF. The CDR3 coding sequence is TGTGCCATCAGCCGACAGGGCGGGGACACTGAAGCTTTCTTT.

This clone has just a few counts. The chain is built from TRBV29-1 and TRBJ1-3, with D perhaps matching TRBD1 (5 bases). The germline V and J ends were trimmed by 4 bases and 0 bases, with 13 bases remaining between them. Germline V gives CDR1 SQVTM, CDR2 ANQGSEA. The CDR3 spans 15 residues. The CDR3 loop is CSVAGGDFSGNTIYF. CDR3 in DNA: TGCAGCGTTGCCGGGGGAGACTTCTCTGGAAACACCATATATTTT.